These T cell receptor beta chains were read from a single sample in a study of blood T cell repertoires in COVID-19. Generated by immunoSEQ multiplex PCR, the TCRdb table keeps only in-frame clones and is missing some. The sample yields some 47,000 clones, roughly 80% seen once. Sequenced material: peripheral blood. These receptor sequences come from a human donor in a cohort sampled during active COVID-19. CDR3s include the opening cysteine and the closing phenylalanine or tryptophan.

j_gene,v_gene,CDR3aa
TRBJ2-6,TRBV3-1/TRBV3-2,CASSLSTGGYSGANVLTF
TRBJ2-1,TRBV6-6,CASSYSAGGDEQFF
TRBJ1-2,TRBV7-9,CASSARGRAANYGYTF
TRBJ2-6,TRBV4-2,CASSQGTAGSGANVLTF
TRBJ2-3,TRBV24-1,CATSGPERGGTDTQYF
TRBJ2-7,TRBV21-1,CASSIDDSSYEQYF
TRBJ2-1,TRBV5-4,CASSLEASGGYNEQFF
TRBJ2-1,TRBV9,CASSPRGLALVYNEQFF
TRBJ2-5,TRBV5-1,CASSVDRAETQYF
TRBJ1-4,TRBV30,CAWSRGGKATNEKLFF
TRBJ1-1,TRBV18,CASSPVISTHSEAFF
TRBJ1-1,TRBV7-9,CATPPGDNMNTEAFF
TRBJ1-1,TRBV14,CASSPHTRLDPEAFF
TRBJ2-3,TRBV24-1,CATSDPRTSGGTDTQYF
TRBJ1-4,TRBV5-6,CASSRSTGSNEKLFF
TRBJ1-2,TRBV7-2,CASSPGRGGYTF
TRBJ2-6,TRBV6-6,CASRNRGSGANVLTF
TRBJ2-3,TRBV5-1,CASSLGLTGLRTDTQYF
TRBJ2-6,TRBV6-1,CASSGGGFLLSANVLTF
TRBJ2-5,TRBV3-1/TRBV3-2,CASSPIRRLQETQYF
TRBJ1-2,TRBV18,CASSPSSGQDYGYTF
TRBJ2-1,TRBV12-3/TRBV12-4,CASSQTEYNEQFF
TRBJ1-5,TRBV6-6,CASTPGGSNQPQHF
TRBJ1-3,TRBV6-2/TRBV6-3,CASSYAEARGHGNTIYF
TRBJ1-3,TRBV18,CASSPVRPGQGSGNTIYF
TRBJ2-5,TRBV19,CASRPREGGRETQYF
TRBJ1-1,TRBV6-5,CASKDRGTEAFF
TRBJ2-2,TRBV4-1,CASSHGQGYTGELFF
TRBJ1-4,TRBV3-1/TRBV3-2,CASSRRDRATNEKLFF
TRBJ1-6,TRBV18,CASSPRRETGSPLHF
TRBJ1-6,TRBV11-2,CASSQPGNSPLHF
TRBJ2-5,TRBV5-4,CASSLNGQGGTQYF